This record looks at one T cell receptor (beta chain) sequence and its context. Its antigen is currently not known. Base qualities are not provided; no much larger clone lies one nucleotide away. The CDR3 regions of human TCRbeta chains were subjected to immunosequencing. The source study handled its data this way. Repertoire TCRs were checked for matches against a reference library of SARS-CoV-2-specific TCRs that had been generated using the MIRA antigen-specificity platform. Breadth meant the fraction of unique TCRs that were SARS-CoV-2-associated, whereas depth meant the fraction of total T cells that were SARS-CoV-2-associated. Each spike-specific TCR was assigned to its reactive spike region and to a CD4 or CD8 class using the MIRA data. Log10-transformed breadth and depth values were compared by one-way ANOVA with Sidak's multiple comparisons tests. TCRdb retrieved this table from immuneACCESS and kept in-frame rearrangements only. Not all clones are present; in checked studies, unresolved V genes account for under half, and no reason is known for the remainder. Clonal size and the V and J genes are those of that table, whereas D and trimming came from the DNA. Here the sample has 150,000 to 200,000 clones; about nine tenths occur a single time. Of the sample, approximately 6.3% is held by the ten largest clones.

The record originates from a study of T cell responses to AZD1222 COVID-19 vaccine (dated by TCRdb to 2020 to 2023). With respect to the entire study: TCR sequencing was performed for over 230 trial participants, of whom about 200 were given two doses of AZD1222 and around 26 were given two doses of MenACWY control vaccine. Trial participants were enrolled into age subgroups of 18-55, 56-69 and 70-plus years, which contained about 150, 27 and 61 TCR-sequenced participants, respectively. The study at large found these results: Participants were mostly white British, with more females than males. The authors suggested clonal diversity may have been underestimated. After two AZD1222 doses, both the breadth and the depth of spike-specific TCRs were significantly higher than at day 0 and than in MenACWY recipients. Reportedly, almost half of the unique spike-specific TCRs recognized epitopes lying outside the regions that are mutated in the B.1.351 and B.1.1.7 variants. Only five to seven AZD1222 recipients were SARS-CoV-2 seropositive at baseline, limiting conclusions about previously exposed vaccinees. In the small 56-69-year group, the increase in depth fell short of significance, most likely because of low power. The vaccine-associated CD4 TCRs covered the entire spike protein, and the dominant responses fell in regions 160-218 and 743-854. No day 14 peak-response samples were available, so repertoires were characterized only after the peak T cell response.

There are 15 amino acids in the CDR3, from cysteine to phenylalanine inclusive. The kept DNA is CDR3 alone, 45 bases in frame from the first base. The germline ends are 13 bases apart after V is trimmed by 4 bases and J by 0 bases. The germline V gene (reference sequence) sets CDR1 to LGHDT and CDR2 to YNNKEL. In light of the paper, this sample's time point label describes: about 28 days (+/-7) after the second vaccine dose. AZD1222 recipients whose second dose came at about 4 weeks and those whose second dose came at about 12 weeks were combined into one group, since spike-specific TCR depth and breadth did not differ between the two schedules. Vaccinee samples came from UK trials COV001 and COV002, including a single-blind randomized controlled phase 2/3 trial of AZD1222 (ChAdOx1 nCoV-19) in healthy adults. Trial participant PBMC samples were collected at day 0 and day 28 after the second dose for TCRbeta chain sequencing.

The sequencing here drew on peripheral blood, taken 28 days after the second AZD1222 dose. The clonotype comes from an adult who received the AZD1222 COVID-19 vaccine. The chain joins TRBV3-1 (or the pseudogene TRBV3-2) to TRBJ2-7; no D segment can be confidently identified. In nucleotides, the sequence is TGTGCCAGCAGCCGCCTCACGAGTAGCTCCTACGAGCAGTACTTC. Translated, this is CASSRLTSSSYEQYF.